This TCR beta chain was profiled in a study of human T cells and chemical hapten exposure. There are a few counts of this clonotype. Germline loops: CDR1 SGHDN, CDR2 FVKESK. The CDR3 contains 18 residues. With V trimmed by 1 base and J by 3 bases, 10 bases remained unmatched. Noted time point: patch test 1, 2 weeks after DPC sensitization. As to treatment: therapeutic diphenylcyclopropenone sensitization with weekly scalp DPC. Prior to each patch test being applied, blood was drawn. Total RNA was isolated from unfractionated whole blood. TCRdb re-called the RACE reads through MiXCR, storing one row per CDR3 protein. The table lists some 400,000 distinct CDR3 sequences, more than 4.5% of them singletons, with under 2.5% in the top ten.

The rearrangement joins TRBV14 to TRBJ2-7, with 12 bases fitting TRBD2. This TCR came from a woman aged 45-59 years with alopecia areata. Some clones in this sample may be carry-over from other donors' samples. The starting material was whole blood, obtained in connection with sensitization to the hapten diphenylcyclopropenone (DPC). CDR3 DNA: TGTGCCAGCAGCCAAGGGGGACTAGCGGGCGGCGTTTACTACGAGCAGTACTTC. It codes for CASSQGGLAGGVYYEQYF.